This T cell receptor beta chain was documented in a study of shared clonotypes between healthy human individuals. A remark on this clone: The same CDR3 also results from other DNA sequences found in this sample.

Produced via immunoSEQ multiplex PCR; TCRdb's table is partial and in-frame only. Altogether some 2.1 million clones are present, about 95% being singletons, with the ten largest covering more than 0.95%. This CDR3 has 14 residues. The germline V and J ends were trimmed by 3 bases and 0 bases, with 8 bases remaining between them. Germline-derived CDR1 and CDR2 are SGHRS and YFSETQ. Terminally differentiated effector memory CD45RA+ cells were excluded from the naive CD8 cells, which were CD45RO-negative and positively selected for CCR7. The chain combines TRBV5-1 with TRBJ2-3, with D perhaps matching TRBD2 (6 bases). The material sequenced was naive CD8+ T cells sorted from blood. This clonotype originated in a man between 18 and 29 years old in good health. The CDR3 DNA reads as TGCGCCAGCAGCTGGGCGGGAAGCACAGATACGCAGTATTTT. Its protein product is CASSWAGSTDTQYF.